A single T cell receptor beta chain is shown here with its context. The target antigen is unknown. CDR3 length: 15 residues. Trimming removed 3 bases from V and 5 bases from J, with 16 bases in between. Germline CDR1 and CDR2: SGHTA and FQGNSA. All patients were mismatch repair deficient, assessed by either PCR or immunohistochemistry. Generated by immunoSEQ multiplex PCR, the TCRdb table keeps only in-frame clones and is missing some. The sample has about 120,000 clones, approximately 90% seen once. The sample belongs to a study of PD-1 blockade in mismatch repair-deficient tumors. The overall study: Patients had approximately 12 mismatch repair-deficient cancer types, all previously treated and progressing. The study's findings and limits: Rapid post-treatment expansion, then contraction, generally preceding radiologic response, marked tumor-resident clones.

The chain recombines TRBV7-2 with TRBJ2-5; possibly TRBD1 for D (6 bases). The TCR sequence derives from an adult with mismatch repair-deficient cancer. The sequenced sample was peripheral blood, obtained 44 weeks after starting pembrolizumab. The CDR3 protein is CASSFHQGSGETQYF. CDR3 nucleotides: TGTGCCAGCAGCTTTCATCAGGGGTCGGGGGAGACCCAGTACTTC.